A selection of T cell receptor beta chains follows, all from one sample in a study of response to subunit inactivated influenza vaccine. Each CDR3 protein gets one entry after TCRdb re-called the RT-PCR reads with MiXCR. Altogether around 570,000 distinct CDR3 sequences are present, about 11% being singletons, with the ten largest covering approximately 9.9%. The sample was also linked to a second study, of T cells expressing NK-cell markers.

Here the sequenced sample was PBMCs from blood, taken on the day of vaccination. Receptors originate from a man over 45 who received an inactivated influenza vaccine. Both conserved end residues are part of each CDR3. Each record gives: J gene, V gene, D gene, CDR3 protein. The D gene is left open where the match is weak.

J gene: TRBJ2-2
V gene: TRBV5-1
D gene: -
CDR3 protein: CASSLNARTNTGELFF

J gene: TRBJ2-2
V gene: TRBV10-3
D gene: -
CDR3 protein: CAISPTASPTGELFF

J gene: TRBJ2-7
V gene: TRBV5-1
D gene: -
CDR3 protein: CASSSTTEAWGEQYF

J gene: TRBJ2-1
V gene: TRBV4-1
D gene: -
CDR3 protein: CASSHGVWGNEQFF

J gene: TRBJ1-1
V gene: TRBV29-1
D gene: -
CDR3 protein: CSVGPDRRNTEAFF

J gene: TRBJ2-5
V gene: TRBV20-1
D gene: -
CDR3 protein: CSARGLGLMETQYF

J gene: TRBJ2-2
V gene: TRBV28
D gene: TRBD1
CDR3 protein: CASSFMGQGPTGELFF

J gene: TRBJ2-3
V gene: TRBV3-1
D gene: -
CDR3 protein: CASSQTPGVATDTQYF

J gene: TRBJ2-1
V gene: TRBV12-3/TRBV12-4
D gene: -
CDR3 protein: CASSRVGDNEQFF

J gene: TRBJ2-1
V gene: TRBV5-1
D gene: -
CDR3 protein: CASSSGGNSYNEQFF

J gene: TRBJ2-1
V gene: TRBV27
D gene: TRBD2
CDR3 protein: CASSLGLAVSYNEQFF

J gene: TRBJ1-5
V gene: TRBV5-6
D gene: TRBD1
CDR3 protein: CASSSTQGIQPQHF

J gene: TRBJ2-1
V gene: TRBV7-3
D gene: TRBD2
CDR3 protein: CASSLSGGRGYNEQFF

J gene: TRBJ1-1
V gene: TRBV27
D gene: -
CDR3 protein: CASSLSSGNGAFF

J gene: TRBJ2-1
V gene: TRBV19
D gene: -
CDR3 protein: CASSNPGAVLNEQFF

J gene: TRBJ1-3
V gene: TRBV28
D gene: -
CDR3 protein: CASSSPGAYSGNTIYF

J gene: TRBJ2-7
V gene: TRBV10-3
D gene: TRBD2
CDR3 protein: CAISNGLKPWTSGRGDEQYF

J gene: TRBJ2-2
V gene: TRBV3-1
D gene: TRBD1
CDR3 protein: CASTSGTGEAGELFF

J gene: TRBJ2-7
V gene: TRBV2
D gene: TRBD2
CDR3 protein: CASSGGTSRVDEQYF

J gene: TRBJ2-6
V gene: TRBV4-3
D gene: TRBD1
CDR3 protein: CASSRDRVSGANVLTF

J gene: TRBJ2-3
V gene: TRBV5-6
D gene: TRBD2
CDR3 protein: CASSLVAGAFTDTQYF

J gene: TRBJ1-2
V gene: TRBV4-3
D gene: -
CDR3 protein: CASSPGLGRPSIGYTF

J gene: TRBJ2-2
V gene: TRBV20-1
D gene: -
CDR3 protein: CSASTGAGELFF

J gene: TRBJ1-4
V gene: TRBV4-2
D gene: -
CDR3 protein: CASSQDVYEKLFF

J gene: TRBJ2-2
V gene: TRBV4-3
D gene: TRBD2
CDR3 protein: CASSQAGLADYTGELFF

J gene: TRBJ2-7
V gene: TRBV20-1
D gene: TRBD1
CDR3 protein: CSASPDRGLYEQYF

J gene: TRBJ2-1
V gene: TRBV30
D gene: -
CDR3 protein: CAWRRPGTSGREQFF

J gene: TRBJ1-4
V gene: TRBV5-1
D gene: -
CDR3 protein: CASSIGGDLHEKLFF

J gene: TRBJ2-2
V gene: TRBV7-8
D gene: TRBD1
CDR3 protein: CASSSRQGGFSGELFF

J gene: TRBJ2-5
V gene: TRBV5-6
D gene: TRBD1
CDR3 protein: CASSFDRVQETQYF

J gene: TRBJ1-6
V gene: TRBV10-3
D gene: TRBD1
CDR3 protein: CAISPGTGGGYNSPLHF

J gene: TRBJ2-5
V gene: TRBV29-1
D gene: -
CDR3 protein: CSVEWGGRGETQYF

J gene: TRBJ2-1
V gene: TRBV7-9
D gene: TRBD2
CDR3 protein: CASSSSGGEPYNEQFF

J gene: TRBJ2-7
V gene: TRBV12-3/TRBV12-4
D gene: -
CDR3 protein: CASSFGREQYF

J gene: TRBJ2-2
V gene: TRBV29-1
D gene: -
CDR3 protein: CSAKQGASNTGELFF

J gene: TRBJ2-1
V gene: TRBV19
D gene: TRBD2
CDR3 protein: CASSPQTSGLNNEQFF

J gene: TRBJ1-2
V gene: TRBV5-1
D gene: -
CDR3 protein: CASSLPGSLYGYTF

J gene: TRBJ2-1
V gene: TRBV5-1
D gene: -
CDR3 protein: CASSFKGDEQFF

J gene: TRBJ2-1
V gene: TRBV28
D gene: TRBD1
CDR3 protein: CASSLYGDRRLNEQFF

J gene: TRBJ2-7
V gene: TRBV7-6
D gene: TRBD1
CDR3 protein: CASSRSGQGWGEQYF

J gene: TRBJ1-5
V gene: TRBV5-1
D gene: -
CDR3 protein: CASSLDTGSNQPQHF

J gene: TRBJ2-7
V gene: TRBV12-3/TRBV12-4
D gene: -
CDR3 protein: CASSFPGSVQYF

J gene: TRBJ1-2
V gene: TRBV20-1
D gene: -
CDR3 protein: CSARGVANYGYTF

J gene: TRBJ2-7
V gene: TRBV5-1
D gene: TRBD2
CDR3 protein: CASSLNLRTSAFSEQYF

J gene: TRBJ2-7
V gene: TRBV7-9
D gene: TRBD1
CDR3 protein: CASSLAGGTGFTYEQYF